The 12 T cell receptor beta chains given below trace back to one sample, sequenced in a study of cytomegalovirus exposure and HLA in healthy donors. The primer mix had 60 Vbeta and 13 Jbeta primers. TCRdb's copy holds only in-frame clones and misses some; the assay was immunoSEQ multiplex PCR. The sample yields approximately 100,000 clones, 74% seen once. The sample consisted of PBMCs. The receptor source for this set is a human donor in good health.

The chain couples TRBV10-1 to TRBJ2-7; 14 positions match TRBD2. The CDR3 sequence is 17 residues long. Germline V gives CDR1 WNHNN, CDR2 SYGVQD (reference sequence). V shed 5 bases and J 7 bases; nucleotides not matched to a gene: 13. CDR3 sequence: CASSRDQPGLAGDEQYF. The CDR3 bases are TGCGCCAGCAGTAGAGATCAACCGGGACTAGCGGGAGATGAGCAGTACTTC.

This clone was detected only a few times. The J gene is TRBJ1-1, the V gene TRBV7-9, with 8 bases lining up with TRBD1. CDR1 and CDR2 (germline): SEHNR, FQNEAQ (reference sequence). V was pared by 3 bases and J by 8 bases, with 2 bases of the junction left unmatched. There are 12 residues in the CDR3. CDR3 residues: CASSLGDREAFF. DNA for the CDR3: TGTGCCAGCAGCTTGGGGGACAGGGAAGCTTTCTTT.

The rearrangement joins TRBV10-3 to TRBJ1-5; D remains ambiguous. This CDR3 comprises 14 residues. Trimming left V 5 bases short and J 3 bases short, with 11 bases between. The germline V gene encodes CDR1 ENHRY and CDR2 SYGVKD. The CDR3 sequence is CAISPLGDNQPQHF. CDR3 nucleotides: TGTGCCATCAGTCCTTTGGGCGACAATCAGCCCCAGCATTTT.

This rearrangement joins TRBV25-1 to TRBJ1-1; 8 bases are shared with TRBD1. The trim removed 4 bases at V and 5 bases at J, leaving 9 bases unmatched. CDR3 length: 15 amino acids. CDR1 is MGHDK, CDR2 SYGVNS, per germline. CDR3 residues: CASSVPTGAITEAFF. The CDR3 DNA reads TGTGCCAGCAGTGTACCGACAGGGGCGATTACTGAAGCTTTCTTT. Based on the CDR3 plus reference TRBV25-1 and TRBJ1-1, the full variable domain is EADIYQTPRYLVIGTGKKITLECSQTMGHDKMYWYQQDPGMELHLIHYSYGVNSTEKGDLSSESTVSRIRTEHFPLTLESARPSHTSQYLCASSVPTGAITEAFFGQGTRLTVV.

The V gene is TRBV27, the J gene TRBJ2-7; possibly TRBD2 for D (6 bases). This CDR3 is 14 amino acids long. V lost 6 bases, J lost 4 bases, and 16 bases lay in between. In germline, CDR1 is MNHEY, CDR2 SMNVEV (reference sequence). The CDR3 nucleotides are TGTGCCAGCAGGCCCAGTGGACTAAAATACGAGCAGTACTTC. Its protein product is CASRPSGLKYEQYF.

The gene calls are TRBV7-6 and TRBJ2-3, with D tentatively TRBD2 (6 bases). Trimming shortened V by 5 bases and J by 8 bases, and 14 bases separated the two germline ends. The CDR3 totals 13 residues. In germline, CDR1 is SGHVS, CDR2 FNYEAQ. The CDR3 protein is CASSKTSGVTQYF. The CDR3 nucleotides read TGTGCCAGCAGCAAGACTTCGGGGGTTACGCAGTATTTT.

The V and J genes are TRBV11-1 and TRBJ2-5; 12 bases are a match to TRBD2. The trim removed 5 bases at V and 5 bases at J, leaving 9 bases unmatched. The CDR3 consists of 16 residues. Germline-derived CDR1 and CDR2 are SGHAT and FQDESV (reference sequence). The CDR3 region is CASSKRLAGVRETQYF. CDR3 DNA sequence: TGTGCCAGCAGCAAAAGACTAGCGGGAGTCAGGGAGACCCAGTACTTC.

This clone was detected once. This chain uses TRBV29-1 with TRBJ2-5; 8 nucleotides line up with TRBD1. Germline lookup yields CDR1 SQVTM and CDR2 ANQGSEA. The V and J ends lost 3 bases and 3 bases, in that order; junction bases with no gene match: 3. CDR3 size: 13 residues. Here the CDR3 reads CSVEVDREETQYF. CDR3 coding DNA: TGCAGCGTTGAGGTGGACAGGGAAGAGACCCAGTACTTC.

The chain employs TRBV27 and TRBJ2-7; 9 nucleotides align to TRBD1. The length of the CDR3 is 15 residues. The germline gives CDR1 MNHEY, CDR2 SMNVEV (reference sequence). The J segment lost 1 base and the V segment lost 3 bases, leaving 4 bases of the junction unmatched. CDR3 nucleotides: TGTGCCAGCAGTTTCGGACAGGGGCTTTCCTACGAGCAGTACTTC. Translating it yields CASSFGQGLSYEQYF.

V and J are TRBV2 and TRBJ2-4, with 12 bases identical to TRBD1. The CDR3 loop spans 17 amino acids. Looked up from germline, CDR1 is SNHLY and CDR2 is FYNNEI. Trimming took 8 bases from V and 7 from J; bases not matched to a gene: 15. In nucleotides, the CDR3 is TGTGCCAGCGGGGACAGGGGGCTAGGGGTAAACGGGAACATTCAGTACTTC. This encodes CASGDRGLGVNGNIQYF.

J is TRBJ2-1 and V is TRBV10-3; D uncertain. Germline loops: CDR1 ENHRY, CDR2 SYGVKD. The V end was cut by 4 bases, the J end by 7 bases, with 8 bases between. The CDR3 runs to 12 residues. Written as DNA, the CDR3 is TGTGCCATCAGTGTACTTAGAAATGAGCAGTTCTTC. Protein: CAISVLRNEQFF.

The chain employs TRBV28 and TRBJ1-4; D is unresolved. The CDR3 runs to 12 residues. Germline V CDR1 and CDR2: MDHEN, SYDVKM. V lost 1 base to trimming and J lost 10 bases, with 7 bases between them. CDR3 sequence reads: CASSLSRGKLFF. The CDR3 bases are TGTGCCAGCAGTTTATCCCGGGGAAAACTGTTTTTT.